This T cell receptor beta chain was retrieved from a study of T cell responses to AZD1222 COVID-19 vaccine. Study-wide points: Spike-spanning, vaccine-associated CD4 TCRs were dominant at 160-218 and 743-854. Clonal diversity was possibly underestimated, and the donors were mostly white British, with more females. The repertoires were collected only after the peak T cell response.

Note on this clone: Its antigen is not known.

In germline, CDR1 is SGHAT, CDR2 FQNNGV. This CDR3 spans 12 amino acids. V was shortened by 5 bases and J by 8 bases, with 10 bases between the two germline ends. The protocol was immunoSEQ multiplex PCR, while the TCRdb copy is restricted to in-frame clones and leaves out a portion. The sample has approximately 90,000 clones; about nine tenths are singletons. The sample consisted of peripheral blood, taken 28 days after the second AZD1222 dose. The gene calls are TRBV11-2 and TRBJ2-1; D is unclear. This receptor was obtained from an adult who received the AZD1222 COVID-19 vaccine. The DNA of the CDR3 is TGTGCCAGCAGCGTCAGGTCGGATGAGCAGTTCTTC. Residues: CASSVRSDEQFF.